A selection of T cell receptor beta chains follows, all from one sample in a study of blood T cell repertoires in COVID-19. Sequenced by immunoSEQ multiplex PCR; TCRdb stores in-frame clones only, minus some. Of approximately 170,000 clones in the sample, under 85% were seen once. Sequences were obtained from peripheral blood. The receptors shown here come from an elderly man with COVID-19, enrolled during active disease. Both conserved end residues are part of each CDR3. D genes are given only for firm matches.

D gene	J gene	V gene	CDR3 protein	CDR3 DNA
NA	TRBJ1-2	TRBV10-3	CAISETSNYGYTF	TGTGCCATCAGTGAGACAAGTAACTATGGCTACACCTTC
NA	TRBJ1-2	TRBV7-3	CASSPGRVGYTF	TGTGCCAGCAGCCCCGGCAGGGTTGGCTACACCTTC
NA	TRBJ1-2	TRBV7-9	CASSLNQVFYYGYTF	TGTGCCAGCAGCTTAAACCAGGTCTTTTACTATGGCTACACCTTC
NA	TRBJ2-2	TRBV7-2	CASSSSGFSELFF	TGTGCCAGCAGCTCCTCGGGGTTTTCCGAGCTGTTTTTT
NA	TRBJ1-1	TRBV6-1	CASREDQGNTEAFF	TGTGCCAGCAGAGAAGACCAGGGGAACACTGAAGCTTTCTTT
TRBD1	TRBJ1-1	TRBV19	CASSRQGNTEAFF	TGTGCCAGTAGCCGACAGGGGAACACTGAAGCTTTCTTT
TRBD1	TRBJ1-5	TRBV6-5	CASSYWAGGDQPQHF	TGTGCCAGCAGTTACTGGGCAGGGGGCGATCAGCCCCAGCATTTT
TRBD1	TRBJ1-1	TRBV18	CASSPLRQGAIDTEAFF	TGTGCCAGCTCCCCATTACGACAGGGGGCGATTGACACTGAAGCTTTCTTT
NA	TRBJ2-7	TRBV5-1	CASSQGRRSSYEQYF	TGCGCCAGCAGCCAAGGACGGAGGAGCTCCTACGAGCAGTACTTC
TRBD1	TRBJ1-4	TRBV27	CASSLGRGREKLFF	TGTGCCAGCAGTTTAGGCAGGGGGCGAGAAAAACTGTTTTTT